What follows is one T cell receptor (beta chain) and its context. From the RACE reads, TCRdb called clonotypes with MiXCR, one entry per CDR3 protein. The profile covers approximately 80,000 distinct CDR3 sequences, with roughly 10% appearing a single time and around 4.5% taken by the ten largest. Stated time point: patch test 1, 2 weeks after DPC sensitization. The treatment here: therapeutic diphenylcyclopropenone sensitization with weekly scalp DPC. This CDR3 region has 15 residues. Trimming removed 3 bases from V and 0 bases from J; junction bases left unmatched: 5. Germline V gene data show CDR1 as DFQATT and CDR2 as SNEGSKA (reference sequence). The data were taken from a study of human T cells and chemical hapten exposure.

The chain is built from TRBV20-1 and TRBJ2-3, with 8 bases aligning to TRBD2. The clonotype comes from a woman aged 45-65 years with alopecia areata. Some clones in this sample may be carry-over from other donors' samples. Sequenced here: whole blood, sampled in connection with sensitization to the hapten diphenylcyclopropenone (DPC). The CDR3 nucleotides read TGCAGTGCTAGTTTTTCGGGGGGGAGCACAGATACGCAGTATTTT. It encodes CSASFSGGSTDTQYF.